The source of this T cell receptor beta chain is a study of cytomegalovirus exposure and HLA in healthy donors. PCR involved 60 Vbeta and 13 Jbeta primers. Sequencing used immunoSEQ multiplex PCR; TCRdb keeps in-frame clones, though not all of them. The data show more than 150,000 clones, approximately 80% seen once. The study, taken as a whole, reports: Data from an earlier analysis indicated that most TCR beta V segments were productive either about 90% or about 30% of the time. Presence/absence results assume similar sequencing depth per donor, which may not hold.

In the case of this clone: Its antigen is currently unknown.

V lost 4 bases to trimming and J lost 8 bases, with 17 bases between them. Germline CDR1 and CDR2: SQVTM and ANQGSEA. The CDR3 has 13 amino acids. This clonotype was sampled from a girl aged 2-10 years in good health and CMV-seropositive. The chain has TRBV29-1 and TRBJ1-2; weak D call: TRBD1 (6 bases). Input material: PBMCs. DNA of the CDR3: TGCAGCGTTGGGGACATAGAGGTATTGGGCTACACCTTC. It translates to CSVGDIEVLGYTF.